This TCR beta chain was sequenced in a study of cytomegalovirus exposure and HLA in healthy donors (dated 2017 in TCRdb). As for the study more broadly: The 666 repertoires of the first cohort and the 110 or so validation repertoires were produced on the same platform, according to a later analysis. The study aimed to test whether cataloging public T cell receptors could reveal signatures of past pathogen exposure. In addition to the first cohort of roughly 670 subjects, a separate validation cohort of over 90 different subjects was used. The study combined high-throughput TCR immunosequencing, statistical association of individual TCRs with disease status, and machine learning to predict cytomegalovirus infection status. Study-wide findings and limitations: The study listed 150 to 200 TCR beta chains as associated with cytomegalovirus. Cytomegalovirus status was reported to be diagnosed by the classifier with high specificity and sensitivity in both the original and validation cohorts. Of the cluster scores, roughly 93% were above 0 in a later analysis, which found that TCRs clustered in the first cohort also tended to co-occur in the 120 or so validation repertoires. According to the authors, the approach could potentially be generalized to other disease states and immunological phenotypes. Most TCR sequences were observed very rarely across donors, whereas some public TCRs were present in many individuals. The validation cohort had no HLA typing available for a later analysis, so co-occurrence within that cohort was assessed over all 120 or so repertoires. In vitro tests confirmed that a few of the cytomegalovirus-associated TCR beta chains recognize cytomegalovirus antigens.

CDR1 is given as DFQATT and CDR2 as SNEGSKA, both from the germline V gene (reference sequence). V is pared back by 1 base and J by 4 bases, with 4 bases lying between the germline termini. There are 11 amino acids in the CDR3, from cysteine to phenylalanine inclusive. Only the CDR3 portion is preserved as DNA: 33 bases, with reading frame beginning at the first base. The protocol used for the library was the immunoSEQ multiplex PCR assay. The source study handled its data this way. A statistical classification framework was developed to diagnose cytomegalovirus status using the catalog of TCR beta chain sequences. Not all clones reach the TCRdb copy of this immuneACCESS table, which keeps in-frame sequences only. Checked studies attribute under half of the gap to unresolved V genes and leave the rest unexplained. V and J calls and clone size are given by that table; D and trimming were obtained from the DNA. This sample has roughly 80,000 clones in its table, and about nine tenths of those were observed once. The ten largest clones take up less than 2.5% of the sample.

Regarding this clone: It lacks a known antigen. Base qualities are not at hand, and no much larger clone is one base apart.

The donors belonged to the validation cohort of approximately 130 subjects, which was separate from the 666-subject first cohort. The clonotype originates from a man aged 25 to 40 in good health and CMV-seronegative. The material sequenced was PBMCs. This chain joins TRBV20-1 to TRBJ1-1, with the identity of the D gene unclear. The bases are TGCAGTGCTAGAGCCCGCACTGAAGCTTTCTTT. Translated, this is CSARARTEAFF.